This TCR beta chain was obtained from a study of cytomegalovirus exposure and HLA in healthy donors. Study observations and caveats: According to the study, roughly 160 TCR beta chains were cytomegalovirus-associated.

This clone was seen more than once but under ten times. Its antigen remains unidentified. Germline V gene lookup returns CDR1 LNHDA and CDR2 SQIVND (reference sequence). CDR3 size: 15 residues. V lost 5 bases and J lost 0, with 10 bases in between. Amplification used 60 Vbeta primers and 13 Jbeta primers. This table comes from immunoSEQ multiplex PCR, and its TCRdb copy is limited to in-frame clones, with some not included. The sample carries more than 65,000 clones, 74% recorded once. The sample consisted of PBMCs. This clonotype was sampled from a woman aged 55-75 years in good health and CMV-seropositive. This chain joins TRBV19 and TRBJ1-4; TRBD1 is a possible D gene (6 bases). The CDR3: CASSFRTATNEKLFF. CDR3 nucleotide sequence: TGTGCCAGTAGTTTTAGGACAGCAACTAATGAAAAACTGTTTTTT.